Listed here are 12 T cell receptor beta chains from one sample, sequenced in a study of T cell responses to AZD1222 COVID-19 vaccine. Repertoires were generated with immunoSEQ multiplex PCR, while TCRdb's copy carries only in-frame clones and drops some. The data hold roughly 99,000 clones, with around 91% observed a single time. Source: peripheral blood, taken on day 0 of AZD1222 vaccination. Receptor source: an adult in good health.

The rearrangement uses TRBV6-2 or TRBV6-3 and TRBJ2-3; either TRBD1 or TRBD2 may fit D (5 bases each). Germline lookup yields CDR1 MNHEY and CDR2 SVGEGT. The CDR3 covers 15 residues. V dropped 6 bases and J dropped 2 bases, with 15 bases sitting between them. The CDR3 loop reads CASSPEGRLTDTQYF. DNA of the CDR3: TGTGCCAGCAGCCCTGAGGGACGACTCACAGATACGCAGTATTTT.

This chain joins TRBV5-1 and TRBJ1-6, with D uncertain. The germline V gene has CDR1 SGHRS and CDR2 YFSETQ. Trimming left V 3 bases short and J 14 bases short, with 15 bases between. This CDR3 has 13 residues. In DNA form, the CDR3 reads TGCGCCAGCAGCTCCGAGACCAGAACAACCCTCCACTTT. Encoded protein: CASSSETRTTLHF.

This chain joins TRBV18 and TRBJ1-5; TRBD1 matches 8 bases. Germline V gene sequence: CDR1 KGHSH, CDR2 LQKENI. V shed 6 bases and J 5 bases; nucleotides not matched to a gene: 9. This CDR3 spans 15 amino acids. The CDR3 DNA sequence: TGTGCCAGCTCCCCAGACAGGGGCACTTATCAGCCCCAGCATTTT. It encodes CASSPDRGTYQPQHF.

The rearrangement uses TRBV5-1 and TRBJ1-2, with 8 nucleotides matching TRBD1. The V and J ends lost 0 bases and 2 bases, in that order; junction bases with no gene match: 3. CDR3 length equals 15 residues. CDR1 is SGHRS, CDR2 YFSETQ, per germline. CDR3 DNA: TGCGCCAGCAGCTTGGCCACAGGGGGAAACTATGGCTACACCTTC. As protein: CASSLATGGNYGYTF.

The J gene is TRBJ2-5, the V gene TRBV5-1, with a tentative D call TRBD1 (5 bases). Looked up from germline, CDR1 is SGHRS and CDR2 is YFSETQ. V was pared by 0 bases and J by 2 bases, with 8 bases between. This CDR3 has 14 amino acids. CDR3 DNA: TGCGCCAGCAGCTTGGGTAGGACACAAGAGACCCAGTACTTC. Its protein product is CASSLGRTQETQYF. The complete variable domain, with remaining parts taken from reference TRBV5-1 and TRBJ2-5, reads KAGVTQTPRYLIKTRGQQVTLSCSPISGHRSVSWYQQTPGQGLQFLFEYFSETQRNKGNFPGRFSGRQFSNSRSEMNVSTLELGDSALYLCASSLGRTQETQYFGPGTRLLVL.

V usage is TRBV5-1 and J usage is TRBJ2-7; the match to TRBD2 covers 13 bases. The trim removed 0 bases at V and 3 bases at J, leaving 3 bases unmatched. The CDR3 covers 16 residues. CDR1 is SGHRS, CDR2 YFSETQ, per germline. CDR3 nucleotide sequence: TGCGCCAGCAGCTTGGGGACTAGCGGGGGCCTCTACGAGCAGTACTTC. Translating it yields CASSLGTSGGLYEQYF.

The chain combines TRBV7-2 with TRBJ1-1, with D possibly TRBD1 on 5 matching bases. V lost 1 base to trimming and J lost 3 bases, with 9 bases between them. The germline gives CDR1 SGHTA, CDR2 FQGNSA. This CDR3 comprises 14 residues. CDR3 amino acids: CASSLVGGDTEAFF. The CDR3, as DNA: TGTGCCAGCAGCTTAGTTGGGGGGGACACTGAAGCTTTCTTT.

This chain connects TRBV7-2 to TRBJ2-5; possible D gene TRBD2, 5 bases. Germline-derived CDR1 and CDR2 are SGHTA and FQGNSA. V was trimmed by 7 bases and J by 5 bases, leaving 14 bases between them. CDR3 length: 13 residues. The CDR3 DNA reads as TGTGCCAGCACGGAACGGGATAGGGAGACCCAGTACTTC. It translates to CASTERDRETQYF.

The chain couples TRBV9 to TRBJ2-7; D not resolved. CDR3 length equals 14 residues. Trimming stripped 1 base from V and 0 bases from J, with 8 bases between. In germline, CDR1 is SGDLS, CDR2 YYNGEE. CDR3 amino acids: CASSVSMSSYEQYF. The CDR3 DNA reads TGTGCCAGCAGCGTATCTATGAGCTCCTACGAGCAGTACTTC. Combining the CDR3 with reference TRBV9 and TRBJ2-7 gives the whole variable domain DSGVTQTPKHLITATGQRVTLRCSPRSGDLSVYWYQQSLDQGLQFLIQYYNGEERAKGNILERFSAQQFPDLHSELNLSSLELGDSALYFCASSVSMSSYEQYFGPGTRLTVT.

The chain uses TRBV6-5 and TRBJ1-2, with D possibly TRBD1 on 5 matching bases. Germline CDR1 and CDR2: MNHEY and SVGAGI. V lost 6 bases and J 0 bases, leaving 14 bases between the germline ends. The CDR3 covers 15 residues. CDR3: CASRRGTDSNYGYTF. For the CDR3, the DNA is TGTGCCAGCAGACGCGGGACTGATTCTAACTATGGCTACACCTTC.

The chain carries TRBV3-1 (or the pseudogene TRBV3-2) and TRBJ2-7, with D tentatively TRBD1 or TRBD2 (5 bases each). CDR1 and CDR2 from the germline V gene are LGHDT and YNNKEL (reference sequence). This CDR3 spans 19 amino acids. The V and J ends lost 0 bases and 2 bases respectively, with 23 bases between them. Here the CDR3 DNA reads TGTGCCAGCAGCCAAGATTGGGGGTTGAGGAGAGGACTCCCCTACGAGCAGTACTTC. Protein: CASSQDWGLRRGLPYEQYF.

This clone appeared a single time. The chain carries TRBV7-8 and TRBJ2-1; the D gene is possibly TRBD2 (6 bases). V shed 11 bases and J shed 7 bases, with 15 bases lying between them. This CDR3 is built from 12 residues. Germline CDR1 SGHVS, CDR2 FQNEAQ. Here the CDR3 reads CALRDSLNEQFF. CDR3 nucleotides: TGTGCCCTCAGGGACTCCTTGAATGAGCAGTTCTTC. Looking up the rest from reference TRBV7-8 and TRBJ2-1 gives the full variable domain: GAGVSQSPRYKVAKRGQDVALRCDPISGHVSLFWYQQALGQGPEFLTYFQNEAQLDKSGLPSDRFFAERPEGSVSTLKIQRTQQEDSAVYLCALRDSLNEQFFGPGTRLTVL.